This T cell receptor (beta chain) stems from a study of blood T cell repertoires in COVID-19. Overall study: The study drew acute and convalescent COVID-19 samples from the United States, Italy and Spain. In each case, the material was cDNA or gDNA derived from T cells, B-cell-depleted T cells, or PBMCs.

Original processing methods: Estimates of nucleated cell counts were drawn from the amplification of reference gene primers. The protocol was immunoSEQ multiplex PCR, while the TCRdb copy is restricted to in-frame clones and leaves out a portion. D and trimming come from the DNA, and the V and J calls and clone size come from that table. The sample carries 190,000 or so clones, about 87% recorded once. The CDR3 totals 17 residues. With V trimmed by 4 bases and J by 3 bases, 7 bases remained unmatched. Per the germline V gene, CDR1 is SGHRS and CDR2 is YFSETQ. The sequence derives from a man aged 35-49 years with active or convalescent COVID-19. The chain carries TRBV5-1 and TRBJ2-3, with TRBD2 matching 14 bases. Sample: peripheral blood. CDR3 region: CASSRGTSGGLTDTQYF. CDR3 nucleotide sequence: TGCGCCAGCAGCCGCGGGACTAGCGGGGGTTTGACAGATACGCAGTATTTT.